The 19 T cell receptor beta chains listed next were all sequenced from one sample in a study of T cell responses to AZD1222 COVID-19 vaccine. Generated by immunoSEQ multiplex PCR, the TCRdb table keeps only in-frame clones and is missing some. The table includes over 70,000 clones, approximately 80% detected once. The sample in question was peripheral blood, obtained 28 days after the second dose of the MenACWY control vaccine. These receptors were obtained from an adult who received the MenACWY meningococcal vaccine as a control.

The gene calls are TRBV6-5 and TRBJ1-1; D call uncertain. This CDR3 is built from 13 residues. Per the germline V gene, CDR1 is MNHEY and CDR2 is SVGAGI. With 6 bases removed from V and 3 bases from J, the gap between germline ends came to 11 bases. The CDR3 is CASSSLGDTEAFF. The CDR3 DNA reads as TGTGCCAGCAGCTCCCTTGGGGACACTGAAGCTTTCTTT.

The V gene is TRBV5-6, the J gene TRBJ2-7; D is possibly TRBD1 or TRBD2 (5 bases each). CDR3 size: 12 residues. CDR1 is SGHDT, CDR2 YYEEEE, per germline. V lost 6 bases and J lost 7, with 14 bases in between. The CDR3 DNA is TGTGCCAGCAACATGGGGGTTGGGGAGCAGTACTTC. It translates to CASNMGVGEQYF.

The rearrangement joins TRBV5-6 to TRBJ1-2; 9 bases are a match to TRBD1. The CDR3 contains 14 residues. J lost 4 bases, V lost 0 bases, and 1 base had no gene match. Germline V CDR1 and CDR2: SGHDT, YYEEEE. The CDR3 region is CASSLGTGAYGYTF. CDR3 coding DNA: TGTGCCAGCAGCTTGGGGACAGGGGCCTATGGCTACACCTTC.

The V and J genes are TRBV2 and TRBJ1-3; TRBD1 is a possible D gene (5 bases). This CDR3 has 13 residues. The V end lost 2 bases, the J end lost 12 bases, and 14 bases lay between the germline ends. Germline assignment: CDR1 SNHLY and CDR2 FYNNEI. The DNA of the CDR3 is TGTGCCAGCAGTGAATGGGGCAGCCCGCGCATATATTTT. Residues: CASSEWGSPRIYF.

The J gene is TRBJ1-2, the V gene TRBV5-4, with D unclear. The CDR3 totals 13 residues. Germline CDR1 is SGHNT and CDR2 is YYREEE (reference sequence). V lost 0 bases and J 4 bases, leaving 7 bases between the germline ends. The CDR3 region is CASSLARSYGYTF. Written as DNA, the CDR3 is TGTGCCAGCAGCTTGGCTCGATCCTATGGCTACACCTTC.

V and J are TRBV11-2 and TRBJ2-2, with 7 bases fitting TRBD1. The CDR3 covers 15 residues. CDR1 SGHAT and CDR2 FQNNGV come from the germline V gene. V dropped 5 bases and J dropped 1; count of bases not matched to a gene: 4. The CDR3 is CASSPGQLNTGELFF. In DNA form, the CDR3 reads TGTGCCAGCAGCCCGGGACAGCTGAACACCGGGGAGCTGTTTTTT. The variable domain in full, with the rest retrieved from reference TRBV11-2 and TRBJ2-2, is EAGVAQSPRYKIIEKRQSVAFWCNPISGHATLYWYQQILGQGPKLLIQFQNNGVVDDSQLPKDRFSAERLKGVDSTLKIQPAKLEDSAVYLCASSPGQLNTGELFFGEGSRLTVL.

The sample holds one count of this clone. The chain employs TRBV5-5 and TRBJ2-7, with TRBD2 matching 12 bases. Germline-derived CDR1 and CDR2 are SGHKS and YYEKEE (reference sequence). There are 16 residues in the CDR3. J lost 3 bases, V lost 1 base, and 5 bases had no gene match. As DNA, the CDR3 is TGTGCCAGCAGCTTGCTAGCGGGAGGGTATGACTACGAGCAGTACTTC. Translating gives CASSLLAGGYDYEQYF. Using reference TRBV5-5 and TRBJ2-7 for the parts outside the CDR3, the full variable domain is DAGVTQSPTHLIKTRGQQVTLRCSPISGHKSVSWYQQVLGQGPQFIFQYYEKEERGRGNFPDRFSARQFPNYSSELNVNALLLGDSALYLCASSLLAGGYDYEQYFGPGTRLTVT.

Of note for this clone: The sample has other DNA sequences that encode this CDR3 too. The rearrangement uses TRBV2 and TRBJ1-5; no reliable D call. The CDR3 runs to 12 residues. Germline V CDR1 and CDR2: SNHLY, FYNNEI. The V gene lost 2 bases and the J gene lost 4 bases, with 3 bases spanning the gap. The CDR3 region is CASSESNQPQHF. The CDR3 DNA is TGTGCCAGCAGTGAATCGAATCAGCCCCAGCATTTT.

The chain carries TRBV12-3 or TRBV12-4 and TRBJ1-1; D gene ambiguous. This CDR3 has 13 residues. V lost 3 bases, J lost 1 base, and 6 bases lay in between. The CDR3 bases are TGTGCCAGCAGTTTTAGGCCGAACACTGAAGCTTTCTTT. Translated: CASSFRPNTEAFF.

The chain carries TRBV6-5 and TRBJ1-5; no firm D call. This CDR3 has 14 amino acids. V dropped 6 bases and J dropped 0 bases, with 9 bases sitting between them. Germline V CDR1 and CDR2: MNHEY, SVGAGI. The CDR3 nucleotides are TGTGCCAGCAGCCAGCGGATTAGCAATCAGCCCCAGCATTTT. Its protein is CASSQRISNQPQHF.

This chain joins TRBV15 and TRBJ2-2; D not certain. Germline CDR1 is LNHNV and CDR2 is YYDKDF (reference sequence). There are 14 residues in the CDR3. V dropped 0 bases and J dropped 7 bases, with 9 bases sitting between them. The CDR3 coding sequence is TGTGCCACCAGCAGAGATCCCCAACGCGGGGAGCTGTTTTTT. Translated: CATSRDPQRGELFF.

This chain joins TRBV3-1 (or the pseudogene TRBV3-2) and TRBJ1-6; TRBD1 matches 8 bases. The CDR3 is 13 residues long. Germline values: CDR1 LGHDT, CDR2 YNNKEL (reference sequence). V was pared by 4 bases and J by 8 bases, with 1 base of the junction left unmatched. CDR3 sequence (DNA): TGTGCCAGCAGCCTGACAGGGGATTCACCCCTCCACTTT. Residues: CASSLTGDSPLHF.

This chain connects TRBV5-8 to TRBJ2-7; 13 bases align to TRBD2. This CDR3 has 15 residues. The junction had 2 bases not matched to a gene; V was cut back by 0 bases and J by 5 bases. CDR1 SGHTS and CDR2 YDEGEE come from the germline V gene. The CDR3 DNA reads TGTGCCAGCAGCTTGGGGACTAGCGGGAGCGACGAGCAGTACTTC. This codes for CASSLGTSGSDEQYF.

The V gene is TRBV28, the J gene TRBJ1-5; D uncertain. The V and J ends lost 4 bases and 5 bases respectively, with 15 bases between them. The CDR3 spans 15 residues. Looked up from germline, CDR1 is MDHEN and CDR2 is SYDVKM. CDR3 DNA: TGTGCCAGCAGTTCCCCGGCCCCGCCCGATCAGCCCCAGCATTTT. The encoded protein is CASSSPAPPDQPQHF.

V usage is TRBV5-1 and J usage is TRBJ2-1, with 9 bases aligning to TRBD1. The junction had 10 bases not matched to a gene; V was cut back by 4 bases and J by 5 bases. This CDR3 is 16 amino acids long. Germline V gene sequence: CDR1 SGHRS, CDR2 YFSETQ. CDR3 sequence (DNA): TGCGCCAGCAGCCCATCGGACAGGGGAGAAAACAATGAGCAGTTCTTC. It codes for CASSPSDRGENNEQFF.

The genes are TRBV28 and TRBJ2-7; possibly TRBD2 for D (6 bases). V lost 5 bases, J lost 0 bases, and 14 bases lay in between. Germline V lookup: CDR1 MDHEN, CDR2 SYDVKM. The CDR3 runs 15 residues. Here the CDR3 DNA reads TGTGCCAGCAGTGCAAGGGAGGAACTCTCCTACGAGCAGTACTTC. This gives the protein CASSAREELSYEQYF.

J is TRBJ1-2 and V is TRBV23-1; tentative D call: TRBD1 (6 bases). TRBV23-1 is placed among ORFs of uncertain function. The CDR3 loop spans 17 amino acids. The V end lost 6 bases, the J end lost 0 bases, and 20 bases lay between the germline ends. CDR3 residues: CASSLRNGTHTNYGYTF. CDR3 bases: TGCGCCAGCAGCCTCAGGAATGGGACACATACTAACTATGGCTACACCTTC.

The chain joins TRBV7-9 to TRBJ1-1; D remains ambiguous. The CDR3 is 12 amino acids. In germline, CDR1 is SEHNR, CDR2 FQNEAQ (reference sequence). V was pared by 5 bases and J by 2 bases, with 6 bases between. CDR3 DNA sequence: TGTGCCAGCAGCAGGGTCAACACTGAAGCTTTCTTT. Translating it yields CASSRVNTEAFF.

The chain links TRBV2 to TRBJ2-3, with D unclear. V lost 6 bases and J 5 bases, leaving 6 bases between the germline ends. The CDR3 is 11 amino acids. Germline V gene sequence: CDR1 SNHLY, CDR2 FYNNEI. CDR3 sequence reads: CASRGRDTQYF. DNA of the CDR3: TGTGCCAGCAGAGGTCGAGATACGCAGTATTTT.